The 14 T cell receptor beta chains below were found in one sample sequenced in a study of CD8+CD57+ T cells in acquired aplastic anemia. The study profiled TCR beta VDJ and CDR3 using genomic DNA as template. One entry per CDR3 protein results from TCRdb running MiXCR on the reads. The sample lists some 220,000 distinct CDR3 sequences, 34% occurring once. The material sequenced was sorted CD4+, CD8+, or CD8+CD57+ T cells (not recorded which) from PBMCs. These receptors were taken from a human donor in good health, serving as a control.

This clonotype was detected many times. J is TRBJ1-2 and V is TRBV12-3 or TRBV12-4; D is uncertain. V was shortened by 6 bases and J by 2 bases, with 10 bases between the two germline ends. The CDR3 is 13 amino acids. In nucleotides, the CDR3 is TGTGCCAGCAGAAGGGCCCCCAACTATGGCTACACCTTC. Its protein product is CASRRAPNYGYTF.

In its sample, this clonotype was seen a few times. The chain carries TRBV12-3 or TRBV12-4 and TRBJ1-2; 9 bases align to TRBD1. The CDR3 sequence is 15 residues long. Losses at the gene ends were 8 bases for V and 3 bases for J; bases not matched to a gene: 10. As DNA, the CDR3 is TGTGCCAGCTCCACAGGGGGCGCGGGGGACTATGGCTACACCTTC. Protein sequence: CASSTGGAGDYGYTF.

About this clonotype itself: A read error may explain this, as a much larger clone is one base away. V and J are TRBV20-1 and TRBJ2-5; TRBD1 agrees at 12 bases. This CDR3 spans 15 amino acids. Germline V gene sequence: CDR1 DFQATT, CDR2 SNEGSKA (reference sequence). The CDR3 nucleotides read TGCGGTGCTAGACGGGACAGGGGGCGTCAAGAGACCCAGTACTTC. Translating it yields CGARRDRGRQETQYF.

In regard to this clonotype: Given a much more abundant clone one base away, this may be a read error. The CDR3: CASSVDADNSPLHF. The CDR3 nucleotides read TGTGCCAGCAGCGTAGACGCAGATAATTCACCCCTCCACTTT. V and J are TRBV9 and TRBJ1-6; D not resolved. The CDR3 consists of 14 residues. Germline-derived CDR1 and CDR2 are SGDLS and YYNGEE. V gave up 0 bases and J gave up 5 bases, with 6 bases separating them.

The CDR3 protein is CASSWGLAGGQAKNIQYF. In DNA, the CDR3 is TGCGCCAGCAGCTGGGGACTAGCGGGGGGACAGGCCAAAAACATTCAGTACTTC. V and J are TRBV4-1 and TRBJ2-4; TRBD2 matches 15 bases. Per the germline V gene, CDR1 is MGHRA and CDR2 is YSYEKL. Trimming at V came to 5 bases and at J to 1 base, leaving 6 bases not matched to a gene. The CDR3 is 18 amino acids.

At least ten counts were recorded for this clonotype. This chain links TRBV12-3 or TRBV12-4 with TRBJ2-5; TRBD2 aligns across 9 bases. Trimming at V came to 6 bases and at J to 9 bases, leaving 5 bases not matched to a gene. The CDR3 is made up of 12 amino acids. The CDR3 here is CASSRAGGPQYF. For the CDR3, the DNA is TGTGCCAGCAGCCGGGCGGGAGGGCCCCAGTACTTC.

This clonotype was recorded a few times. DNA of the CDR3: TGTGCCAGCACTCTTTCCGGGAGGGCCTACAATGAGCAGTTCTTC. This gives the protein CASTLSGRAYNEQFF. This chain uses TRBV24-1 with TRBJ2-1; 8 bases fit TRBD2. V was pared by 11 bases and J by 2 bases, with 10 bases of the junction left unmatched. Germline V gene sequence: CDR1 KGHDR, CDR2 SFDVKD. CDR3 length: 15 residues.

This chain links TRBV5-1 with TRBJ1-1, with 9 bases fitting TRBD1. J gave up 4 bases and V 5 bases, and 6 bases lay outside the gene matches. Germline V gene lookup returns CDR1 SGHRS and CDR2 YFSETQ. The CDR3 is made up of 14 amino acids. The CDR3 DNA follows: TGCGCCAGCAGTTCGACAGGGGGTTTCACTGAAGCTTTCTTT. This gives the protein CASSSTGGFTEAFF.

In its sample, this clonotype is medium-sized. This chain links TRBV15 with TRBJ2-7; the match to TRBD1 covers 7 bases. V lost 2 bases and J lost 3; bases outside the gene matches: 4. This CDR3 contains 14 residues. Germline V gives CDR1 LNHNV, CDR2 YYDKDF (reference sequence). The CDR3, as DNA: TGTGCCACCAGCAGAACGGGACAGTTCTACGAGCAGTACTTC. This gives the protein CATSRTGQFYEQYF.

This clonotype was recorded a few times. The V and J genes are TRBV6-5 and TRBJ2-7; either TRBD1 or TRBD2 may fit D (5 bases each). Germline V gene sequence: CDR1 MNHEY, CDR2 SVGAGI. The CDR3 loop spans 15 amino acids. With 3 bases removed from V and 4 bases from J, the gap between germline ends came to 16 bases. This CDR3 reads CASSYRDLREYEQYF. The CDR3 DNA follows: TGTGCCAGCAGTTATCGGGACCTAAGAGAATACGAGCAGTACTTC.

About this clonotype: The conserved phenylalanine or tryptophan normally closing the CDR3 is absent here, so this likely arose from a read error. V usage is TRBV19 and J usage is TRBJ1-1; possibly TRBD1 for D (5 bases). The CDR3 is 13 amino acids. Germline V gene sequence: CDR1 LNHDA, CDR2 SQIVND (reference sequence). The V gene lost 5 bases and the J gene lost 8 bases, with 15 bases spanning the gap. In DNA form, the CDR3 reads TGTGCCAGTAGTGTGCCAGGGAGAACCGAAGCTTTCCTT. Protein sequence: CASSVPGRTEAFL.

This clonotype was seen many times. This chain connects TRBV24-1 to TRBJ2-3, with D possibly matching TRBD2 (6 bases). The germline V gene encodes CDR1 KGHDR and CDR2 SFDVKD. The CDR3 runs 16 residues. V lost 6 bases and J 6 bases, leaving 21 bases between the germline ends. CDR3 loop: CATSPRLSGLLDTQYF. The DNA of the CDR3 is TGTGCCACCAGTCCCCGCTTGAGCGGACTACTCGATACGCAGTATTTT.

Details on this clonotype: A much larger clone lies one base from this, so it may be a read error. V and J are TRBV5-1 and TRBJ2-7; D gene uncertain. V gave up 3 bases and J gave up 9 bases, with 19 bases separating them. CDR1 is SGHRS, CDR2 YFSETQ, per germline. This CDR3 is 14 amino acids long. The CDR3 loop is CASSSGFVSLAQYF. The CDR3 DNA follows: TGCGCCAGCAGCTCGGGTTTCGTGAGTCTCGCGCAGTACTTC.

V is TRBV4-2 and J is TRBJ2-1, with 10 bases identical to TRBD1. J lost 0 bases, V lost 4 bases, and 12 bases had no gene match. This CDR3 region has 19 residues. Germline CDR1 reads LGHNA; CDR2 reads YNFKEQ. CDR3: CASSRPGQGLSFSYNEQFF. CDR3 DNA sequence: TGTGCCAGCAGCCGACCGGGACAGGGGTTAAGTTTCTCCTACAATGAGCAGTTCTTC.